The present T cell receptor beta chain was sequenced within a study of T-cell memory formation after mild COVID-19. Study information: Across donors, TCR clusters were largely donor specific.

Per germline, CDR1 SGHKS and CDR2 YYEKEE (reference sequence). This CDR3 has 15 residues. Trimming shortened V by 4 bases and J by 6 bases, and 17 bases separated the two germline ends. TCRdb processed the 5' RACE reads anew with MiXCR; each CDR3 protein has one entry. This table holds about 470,000 distinct CDR3 sequences, around a quarter found once. Overall study findings and caveats: There were some responding clones in pre-infection memory, which suggested that cross-reactive memory had joined. Balance between CD4 and CD8 was seen in clones contracting day 15 to 85, and a CD4+ lean was seen in later expanders.

Worth noting for this clonotype: Antigen specificity is unknown.

The sequence came from an adult woman who had mild COVID-19 (a few samples of this study predate the infection). Cell type and time point are not known. The rearrangement uses TRBV5-5 and TRBJ1-5; D possibly corresponds to TRBD1 (6 bases). Sequencing used PBMCs or a T cell subset sorted from them (not recorded which). Here the CDR3 reads CASSNGLQGGQPQHF. In nucleotides, the CDR3 is TGTGCCAGCAGCAATGGACTACAGGGTGGTCAGCCCCAGCATTTT.